This entry lists 14 T cell receptor beta chains sequenced from one sample in a study of blood T cell repertoires in COVID-19. This table comes from immunoSEQ multiplex PCR, and its TCRdb copy is limited to in-frame clones, with some not included. The sample has fewer than 300,000 clones, less than 85% seen once. The sample was PBMCs or T cells enriched from blood (not recorded which). These TCRs come from a woman aged 45-60 years who had recovered from COVID-19.

The genes are TRBV12-3 or TRBV12-4 and TRBJ2-5; D might be TRBD2 (5 bases). This CDR3 has 13 amino acids. V lost 5 bases and J lost 5, with 12 bases in between. DNA for the CDR3: TGTGCCAGCAGTGACGGACTCGGGGAGACCCAGTACTTC. Translated: CASSDGLGETQYF.

V is TRBV6-5 and J is TRBJ1-2, with D hard to call. Germline-derived CDR1 and CDR2 are MNHEY and SVGAGI. The CDR3 runs 12 residues. V dropped 4 bases and J dropped 7 bases, with 10 bases sitting between them. As DNA, the CDR3 is TGTGCCAGCAGTTCCCGTGGCACTGGCTACACCTTC. This translates into CASSSRGTGYTF.

The gene calls are TRBV5-1 and TRBJ1-2; the D is unclear. CDR3 length: 13 residues. Trimming left V 0 bases short and J 0 bases short, with 3 bases between. Germline CDR1 and CDR2: SGHRS and YFSETQ. The CDR3 is CASSLAANYGYTF. The CDR3 DNA reads as TGCGCCAGCAGCTTGGCAGCTAACTATGGCTACACCTTC. Variable domain in full (rest from reference TRBV5-1 and TRBJ1-2): KAGVTQTPRYLIKTRGQQVTLSCSPISGHRSVSWYQQTPGQGLQFLFEYFSETQRNKGNFPGRFSGRQFSNSRSEMNVSTLELGDSALYLCASSLAANYGYTFGSGTRLTVV.

As concerns this clone: The sample holds other DNA sequences that translate to the same CDR3. The chain is built from TRBV19 and TRBJ1-4; D is unresolved. This CDR3 region has 14 residues. With 6 bases removed from V and 1 base from J, the gap between germline ends came to 9 bases. Germline V CDR1 and CDR2: LNHDA, SQIVND (reference sequence). The CDR3 DNA sequence: TGTGCCAGTAGCCCCCCGGGAACTAATGAAAAACTGTTTTTT. Translation gives CASSPPGTNEKLFF.

The chain couples TRBV25-1 to TRBJ2-3; D is possibly TRBD2 (6 bases). Germline V gene lookup returns CDR1 MGHDK and CDR2 SYGVNS. With 5 bases removed from V and 1 base from J, the gap between germline ends came to 16 bases. The CDR3 has 16 residues. The CDR3: CASSNALGLGTDTQYF. The CDR3, as DNA: TGTGCCAGCAGTAATGCCTTGGGACTGGGCACAGATACGCAGTATTTT.

To note about this clone: Other DNA sequences in the same sample also yield this CDR3. The CDR3 loop reads CASSTTGNTEAFF. In nucleotides, the CDR3 is TGTGCCAGTAGTACGACAGGGAACACTGAAGCTTTCTTT. The gene calls are TRBV19 and TRBJ1-1; possibly TRBD1 for D (6 bases). Trimming stripped 4 bases from V and 1 base from J, with 7 bases between. From germline, CDR1 is LNHDA and CDR2 SQIVND (reference sequence). The CDR3 covers 13 residues.

The chain employs TRBV20-1 and TRBJ1-2, with D possibly matching TRBD1 (6 bases). Germline V gene sequence: CDR1 DFQATT, CDR2 SNEGSKA (reference sequence). The CDR3 has 14 amino acids. Trimming took 3 bases from V and 0 from J, leaving 11 bases between them. The CDR3 DNA is TGCAGTGCTAGTCGTCAGGGGACTAACTATGGCTACACCTTC. Protein: CSASRQGTNYGYTF.

This clone was seen a few times. The V and J genes are TRBV30 and TRBJ2-1; 8 nucleotides align to TRBD2. Germline CDR1 GTSNPN, CDR2 SVGIG (reference sequence). The CDR3 runs 15 residues. Trimming took 4 bases from V and 7 from J; bases not matched to a gene: 12. The CDR3 DNA reads TGTGCCTGGACCCTAACCGGGACTAGATGGAATGAGCAGTTCTTC. Translated, it gives CAWTLTGTRWNEQFF. Full variable domain (missing parts from reference TRBV30 and TRBJ2-1): SQTIHQWPATLVQPVGSPLSLECTVEGTSNPNLYWYRQAAGRGLQLLFYSVGIGQISSEVPQNLSASRPQDRQFILSSKKLLLSDSGFYLCAWTLTGTRWNEQFFGPGTRLTVL.

The rearrangement links TRBV28 to TRBJ2-7; TRBD1 agrees at 11 bases. The CDR3 is 17 residues long. Losses at the gene ends were 7 bases for V and 0 bases for J; bases not matched to a gene: 11. CDR1 is MDHEN, CDR2 SYDVKM, per germline. In nucleotides, the CDR3 is TGTGCCAGCAAGGGACAGGGGGGGACAGGGAGCTCCTACGAGCAGTACTTC. Encoded protein: CASKGQGGTGSSYEQYF. Drawing the rest from reference TRBV28 and TRBJ2-7, the complete variable domain is DVKVTQSSRYLVKRTGEKVFLECVQDMDHENMFWYRQDPGLGLRLIYFSYDVKMKEKGDIPEGYSVSREKKERFSLILESASTNQTSMYLCASKGQGGTGSSYEQYFGPGTRLTVT.

This chain connects TRBV25-1 to TRBJ2-5; 9 positions agree with TRBD2. CDR1 and CDR2 from the germline V gene are MGHDK and SYGVNS. This CDR3 is built from 14 residues. After removal of 5 bases from V and 5 bases from J, the junction contained 6 bases not matched to a gene. CDR3 sequence reads: CASSSSGSRETQYF. The DNA for the CDR3 is TGTGCCAGCAGTAGTAGCGGGAGTAGGGAGACCCAGTACTTC.

The rearrangement links TRBV29-1 to TRBJ2-7, with 8 nucleotides matching TRBD1. Looked up from germline, CDR1 is SQVTM and CDR2 is ANQGSEA. The CDR3 covers 12 residues. V shed 6 bases and J 7 bases; nucleotides not matched to a gene: 8. CDR3 residues: CSVLGQGWEQYF. The CDR3 DNA reads as TGCAGCGTCCTTGGACAGGGTTGGGAGCAGTACTTC.

The CDR3 loop is CASIWGEGTEAFF. In DNA, the CDR3 is TGTGCCAGCATCTGGGGGGAGGGCACTGAAGCTTTCTTT. V usage is TRBV11-2 and J usage is TRBJ1-1; D possibly corresponds to TRBD1 (5 bases). CDR1 is SGHAT and CDR2 is FQNNGV in the germline V gene. The CDR3 runs 13 residues. Between the trimmed V and J ends, which lost 7 bases and 4 bases, there was a span of 13 bases.

The J gene is TRBJ2-3, the V gene TRBV6-5; TRBD1 is a possible D gene (7 bases). CDR1 is MNHEY, CDR2 SVGAGI, per germline. This CDR3 spans 15 amino acids. Trimming left V 6 bases short and J 5 bases short, with 18 bases between. CDR3 loop: CASSTWAGGKDTQYF. The CDR3 coding sequence is TGTGCCAGCAGCACGTGGGCAGGGGGGAAAGATACGCAGTATTTT.

The rearrangement uses TRBV5-1 and TRBJ2-7; 10 nucleotides line up with TRBD2. The germline CDR1 and CDR2 sequences are SGHRS and YFSETQ. The CDR3 loop spans 17 amino acids. With 0 bases clipped from V and 3 bases from J, the junction kept 9 bases outside the gene matches. CDR3 bases: TGCGCCAGCAGCTTGGCCGTTCGAGCGGGGGGGCTCTACGAGCAGTACTTC. Translating gives CASSLAVRAGGLYEQYF.